The 5 T cell receptor beta chains below all came from one sample that was sequenced in a study of blood T cell repertoires in COVID-19. Using immunoSEQ multiplex PCR, the repertoire was profiled, and TCRdb retains in-frame clones only, with some absent. The data show approximately 400,000 clones, roughly 90% seen once. The sequencing input was peripheral blood. The receptors come from a man between 35 and 55 years old with acute or convalescent COVID-19.

This clone was seen only once. The gene calls are TRBV6-5 and TRBJ2-7, with D perhaps matching TRBD2 (5 bases). There are 16 residues in the CDR3. Germline assignment: CDR1 MNHEY and CDR2 SVGAGI. Trimming cost V 0 bases and J 2 bases, with 14 bases left between them. CDR3: CASSYSRTGMTYEQYF. The DNA of the CDR3 is TGTGCCAGCAGTTACTCTCGGACTGGCATGACCTACGAGCAGTACTTC.

V is TRBV14 and J is TRBJ2-3, with TRBD2 matching over 9 bases. Per the germline V gene, CDR1 is SGHDN and CDR2 is FVKESK. This CDR3 is 14 amino acids long. The junction had 5 bases not matched to a gene; V was cut back by 0 bases and J by 10 bases. The CDR3 nucleotides read TGTGCCAGCAGCCAAGAAACTAGCGGGCTGGCGCAGTATTTT. This codes for CASSQETSGLAQYF.

This chain connects TRBV29-1 to TRBJ2-7, with 10 bases matching TRBD2. The CDR3 spans 15 residues. CDR1 SQVTM and CDR2 ANQGSEA come from the germline V gene. V shed 6 bases, J shed 2 bases, and the junction held 10 bases outside the gene matches. CDR3 sequence reads: CSVATGLADPYEQYF. In DNA form, the CDR3 reads TGCAGCGTCGCCACTGGACTAGCGGATCCCTACGAGCAGTACTTC.

The gene calls are TRBV10-2 and TRBJ1-2, with 7 bases aligning to TRBD1. Trimming at V came to 6 bases and at J to 2 bases, leaving 12 bases not matched to a gene. This CDR3 contains 16 residues. CDR1 is WSHSY, CDR2 SAAADI, per germline. CDR3 amino acids: CASREPDKGQNYGYTF. The CDR3 DNA is TGCGCCAGCAGAGAACCAGATAAGGGACAGAACTATGGCTACACCTTC.

The V and J genes are TRBV28 and TRBJ1-2, with 7 bases aligning to TRBD1. CDR3 length equals 15 residues. Germline V CDR1 and CDR2: MDHEN, SYDVKM. V shed 6 bases and J 4 bases; nucleotides not matched to a gene: 11. CDR3 coding DNA: TGTGCCAGCAGGGCTTCGAGGGGGCACGGCTATGGCTACACCTTC. This sequence encodes CASRASRGHGYGYTF.